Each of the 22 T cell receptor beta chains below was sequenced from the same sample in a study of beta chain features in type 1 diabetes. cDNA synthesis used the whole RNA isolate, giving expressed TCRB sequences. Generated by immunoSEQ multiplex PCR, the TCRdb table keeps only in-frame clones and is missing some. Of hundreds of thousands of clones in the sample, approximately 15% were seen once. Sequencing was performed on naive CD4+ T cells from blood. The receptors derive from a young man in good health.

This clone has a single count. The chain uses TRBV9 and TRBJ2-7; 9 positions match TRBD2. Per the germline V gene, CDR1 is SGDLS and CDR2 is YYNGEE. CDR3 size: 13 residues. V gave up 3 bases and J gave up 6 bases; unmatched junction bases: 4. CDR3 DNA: TGTGCCAGCAGCGGTGGACTAGCGAGCGAGCAGTACTTC. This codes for CASSGGLASEQYF.

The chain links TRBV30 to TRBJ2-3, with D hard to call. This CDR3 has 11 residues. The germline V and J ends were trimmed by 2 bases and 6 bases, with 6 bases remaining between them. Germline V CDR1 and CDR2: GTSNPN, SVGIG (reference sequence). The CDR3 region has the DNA TGTGCCTGGAGTAGCAGGGATACGCAGTATTTT. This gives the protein CAWSSRDTQYF.

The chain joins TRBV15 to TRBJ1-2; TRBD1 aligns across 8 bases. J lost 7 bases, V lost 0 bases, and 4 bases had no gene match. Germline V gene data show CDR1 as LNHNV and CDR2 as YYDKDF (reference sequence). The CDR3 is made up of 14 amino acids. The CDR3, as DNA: TGTGCCACCAGCAGAGAGGACAGGGCTACTGGCTACACCTTC. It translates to CATSREDRATGYTF.

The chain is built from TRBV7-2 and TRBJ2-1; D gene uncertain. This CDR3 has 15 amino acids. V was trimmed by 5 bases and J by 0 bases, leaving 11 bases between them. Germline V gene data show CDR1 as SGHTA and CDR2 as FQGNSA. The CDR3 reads CASSPEWSSYNEQFF. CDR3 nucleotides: TGTGCCAGCAGCCCCGAGTGGAGCTCCTACAATGAGCAGTTCTTC.

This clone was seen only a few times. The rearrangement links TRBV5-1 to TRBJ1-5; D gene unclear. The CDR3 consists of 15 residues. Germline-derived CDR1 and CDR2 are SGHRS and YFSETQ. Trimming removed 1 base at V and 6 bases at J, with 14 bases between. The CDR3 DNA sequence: TGCGCCAGCAGCTTGTTGGGTCAGGCTGGTCAGCCCCAGCATTTT. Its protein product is CASSLLGQAGQPQHF. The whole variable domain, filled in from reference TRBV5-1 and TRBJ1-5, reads KAGVTQTPRYLIKTRGQQVTLSCSPISGHRSVSWYQQTPGQGLQFLFEYFSETQRNKGNFPGRFSGRQFSNSRSEMNVSTLELGDSALYLCASSLLGQAGQPQHFGDGTRLSIL.

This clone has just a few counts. The CDR3 region has the DNA TGTGCCAGCAGCTTAAGTAGGGGCTACGAGCAGTACTTC. Amino acid sequence: CASSLSRGYEQYF. This rearrangement joins TRBV7-2 to TRBJ2-7; tentative D call: TRBD1 (5 bases). The germline V and J ends were trimmed by 2 bases and 3 bases, with 8 bases remaining between them. CDR1 and CDR2 (germline): SGHTA, FQGNSA. The CDR3 totals 13 residues.

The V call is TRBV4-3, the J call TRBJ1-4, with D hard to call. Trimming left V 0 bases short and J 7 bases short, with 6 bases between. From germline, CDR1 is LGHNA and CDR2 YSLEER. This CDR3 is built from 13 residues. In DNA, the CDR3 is TGCGCCAGCAGCCAAGATTGGGGTGAAAAACTGTTTTTT. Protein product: CASSQDWGEKLFF.

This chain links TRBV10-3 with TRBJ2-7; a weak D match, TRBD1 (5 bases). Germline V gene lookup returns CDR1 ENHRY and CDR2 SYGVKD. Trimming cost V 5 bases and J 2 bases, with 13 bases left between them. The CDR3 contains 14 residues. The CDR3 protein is CAISPTDKPYEQYF. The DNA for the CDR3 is TGTGCCATCAGTCCCACGGACAAACCCTACGAGCAGTACTTC.

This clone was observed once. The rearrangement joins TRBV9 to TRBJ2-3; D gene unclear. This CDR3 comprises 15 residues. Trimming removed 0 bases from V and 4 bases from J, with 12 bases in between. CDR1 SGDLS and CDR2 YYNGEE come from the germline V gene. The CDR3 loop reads CASSVERSEADTQYF. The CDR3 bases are TGTGCCAGCAGCGTAGAACGGAGTGAGGCAGATACGCAGTATTTT.

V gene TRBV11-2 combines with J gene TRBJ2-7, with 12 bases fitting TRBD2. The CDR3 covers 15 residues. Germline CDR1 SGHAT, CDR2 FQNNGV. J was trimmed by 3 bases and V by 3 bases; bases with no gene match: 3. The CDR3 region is CASSFTSGGFYEQYF. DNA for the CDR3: TGTGCCAGCAGCTTCACTAGCGGGGGGTTCTACGAGCAGTACTTC. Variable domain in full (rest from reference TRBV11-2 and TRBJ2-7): EAGVAQSPRYKIIEKRQSVAFWCNPISGHATLYWYQQILGQGPKLLIQFQNNGVVDDSQLPKDRFSAERLKGVDSTLKIQPAKLEDSAVYLCASSFTSGGFYEQYFGPGTRLTVT.

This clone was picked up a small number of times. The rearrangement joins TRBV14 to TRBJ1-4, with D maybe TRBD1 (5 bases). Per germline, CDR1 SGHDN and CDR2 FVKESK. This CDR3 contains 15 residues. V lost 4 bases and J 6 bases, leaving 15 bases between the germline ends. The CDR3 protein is CASSRGETDYEKLFF. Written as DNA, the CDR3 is TGTGCCAGCAGCCGGGGGGAGACAGACTATGAAAAACTGTTTTTT. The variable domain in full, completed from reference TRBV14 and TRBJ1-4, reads EAGVTQFPSHSVIEKGQTVTLRCDPISGHDNLYWYRRVMGKEIKFLLHFVKESKQDESGMPNNRFLAERTGGTYSTLKVQPAELEDSGVYFCASSRGETDYEKLFFGSGTQLSVL.

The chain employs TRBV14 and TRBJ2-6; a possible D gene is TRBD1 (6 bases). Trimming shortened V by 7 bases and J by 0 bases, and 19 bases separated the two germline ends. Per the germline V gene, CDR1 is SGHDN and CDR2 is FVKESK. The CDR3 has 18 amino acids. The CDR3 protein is CASKGIGQRFSGANVLTF. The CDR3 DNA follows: TGTGCCAGCAAAGGGATAGGACAGCGCTTCTCTGGGGCCAACGTCCTGACTTTC.

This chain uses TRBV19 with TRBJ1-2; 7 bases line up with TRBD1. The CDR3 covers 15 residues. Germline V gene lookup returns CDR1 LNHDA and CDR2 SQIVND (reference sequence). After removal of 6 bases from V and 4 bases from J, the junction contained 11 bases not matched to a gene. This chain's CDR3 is CASSQRGGEGYGYTF. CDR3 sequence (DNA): TGTGCCAGTAGCCAGAGAGGGGGCGAGGGCTATGGCTACACCTTC. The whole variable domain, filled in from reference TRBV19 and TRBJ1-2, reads DGGITQSPKYLFRKEGQNVTLSCEQNLNHDAMYWYRQDPGQGLRLIYYSQIVNDFQKGDIAEGYSVSREKKESFPLTVTSAQKNPTAFYLCASSQRGGEGYGYTFGSGTRLTVV.

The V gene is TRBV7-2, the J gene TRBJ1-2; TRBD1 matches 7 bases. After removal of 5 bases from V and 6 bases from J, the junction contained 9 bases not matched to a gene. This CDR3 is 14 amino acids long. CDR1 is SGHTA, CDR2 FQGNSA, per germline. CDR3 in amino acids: CASSRLGQEDGYTF. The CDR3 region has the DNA TGTGCCAGCAGCCGTCTTGGACAGGAAGATGGCTACACCTTC.

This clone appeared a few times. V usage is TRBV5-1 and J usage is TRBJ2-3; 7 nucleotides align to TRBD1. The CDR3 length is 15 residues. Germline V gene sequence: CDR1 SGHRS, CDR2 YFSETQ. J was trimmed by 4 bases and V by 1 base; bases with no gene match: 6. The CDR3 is CASSLSRQGADTQYF. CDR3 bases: TGCGCCAGCAGCTTGTCGAGACAGGGAGCAGATACGCAGTATTTT.

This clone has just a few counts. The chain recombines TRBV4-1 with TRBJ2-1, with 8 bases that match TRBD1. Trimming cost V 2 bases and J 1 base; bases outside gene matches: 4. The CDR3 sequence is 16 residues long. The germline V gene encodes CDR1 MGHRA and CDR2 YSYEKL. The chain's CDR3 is CASSQPDRASYNEQFF. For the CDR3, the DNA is TGCGCCAGCAGCCAACCGGACAGGGCTTCCTACAATGAGCAGTTCTTC.

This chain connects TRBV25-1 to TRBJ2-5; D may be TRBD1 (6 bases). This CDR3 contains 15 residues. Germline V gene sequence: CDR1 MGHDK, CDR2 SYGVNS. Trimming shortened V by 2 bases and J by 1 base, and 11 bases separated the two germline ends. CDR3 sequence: CASSEAGDLQETQYF. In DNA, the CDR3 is TGTGCCAGCAGTGAAGCAGGGGACCTCCAAGAGACCCAGTACTTC. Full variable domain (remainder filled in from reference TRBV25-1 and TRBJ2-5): EADIYQTPRYLVIGTGKKITLECSQTMGHDKMYWYQQDPGMELHLIHYSYGVNSTEKGDLSSESTVSRIRTEHFPLTLESARPSHTSQYLCASSEAGDLQETQYFGPGTRLLVL.

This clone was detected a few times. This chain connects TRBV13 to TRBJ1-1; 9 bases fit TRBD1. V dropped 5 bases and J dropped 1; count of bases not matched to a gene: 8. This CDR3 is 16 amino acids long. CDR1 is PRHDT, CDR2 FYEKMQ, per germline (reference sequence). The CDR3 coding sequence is TGTGCCAGCAGCATGCCGGACAGGGGACAGAACACTGAAGCTTTCTTT. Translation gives CASSMPDRGQNTEAFF.

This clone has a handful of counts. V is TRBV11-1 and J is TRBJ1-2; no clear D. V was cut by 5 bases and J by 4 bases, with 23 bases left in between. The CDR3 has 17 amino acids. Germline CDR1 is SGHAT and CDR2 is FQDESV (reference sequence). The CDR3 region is CASSAVWAAETFYGYTF. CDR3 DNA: TGTGCCAGCAGCGCCGTTTGGGCAGCGGAAACCTTCTATGGCTACACCTTC. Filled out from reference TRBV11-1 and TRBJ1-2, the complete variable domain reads EAEVAQSPRYKITEKSQAVAFWCDPISGHATLYWYRQILGQGPELLVQFQDESVVDDSQLPKDRFSAERLKGVDSTLKIQPAELGDSAMYLCASSAVWAAETFYGYTFGSGTRLTVV.

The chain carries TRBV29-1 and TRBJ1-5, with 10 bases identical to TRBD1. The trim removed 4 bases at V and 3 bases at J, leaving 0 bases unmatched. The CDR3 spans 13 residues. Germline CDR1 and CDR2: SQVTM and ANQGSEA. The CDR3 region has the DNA TGCAGCGTTGGACAGGGGGCCAATCAGCCCCAGCATTTT. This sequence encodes CSVGQGANQPQHF.

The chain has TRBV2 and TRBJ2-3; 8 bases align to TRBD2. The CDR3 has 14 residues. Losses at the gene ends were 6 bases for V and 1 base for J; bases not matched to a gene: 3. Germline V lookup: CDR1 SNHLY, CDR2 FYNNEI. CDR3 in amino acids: CASRDSGGTDTQYF. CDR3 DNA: TGTGCCAGCAGGGATAGCGGGGGCACAGATACGCAGTATTTT.

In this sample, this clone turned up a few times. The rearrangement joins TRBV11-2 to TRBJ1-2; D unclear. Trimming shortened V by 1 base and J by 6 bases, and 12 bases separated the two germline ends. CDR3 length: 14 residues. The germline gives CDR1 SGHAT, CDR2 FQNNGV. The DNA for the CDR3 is TGTGCCAGCAGCTTAGTCAGCGGGGAGGATGGCTACACCTTC. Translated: CASSLVSGEDGYTF.